Listed below are T cell receptor beta chains from one sample, sequenced in a study of cytomegalovirus exposure and HLA in healthy donors. Sequencing used immunoSEQ multiplex PCR; TCRdb keeps in-frame clones, though not all of them. This sample has 150,000 to 200,000 clones; around 80% occur once, and the top ten carry under 15%. Material for sequencing was PBMCs. Receptors originate from a woman aged 25 to 39 in good health and CMV-seropositive. CDR3s include the opening cysteine and the closing phenylalanine or tryptophan. A D gene is named only where the DNA matches it firmly. Clone size is stated in some rows and not others, as once, few, many or a class when expanded.

>-|TRBV7-7|few|TRBJ2-7
CASGPFEQYF
TGTGCTAGCGGCCCTTTCGAGCAGTACTTC
>-|TRBV2|-|TRBJ1-5
CASSEGQRYQPQHF
TGTGCCAGCAGCGAGGGACAACGATATCAGCCCCAGCATTTT
>TRBD1|TRBV28|-|TRBJ1-2
CASSSRDSYGYTF
TGTGCCAGCAGCTCCCGGGACAGCTATGGCTACACCTTC
>-|TRBV4-2|-|TRBJ2-1
CASSQDDSSYNEQFF
TGTGCCAGCAGCCAAGATGATAGCTCCTACAATGAGCAGTTCTTC
>TRBD2|TRBV19|-|TRBJ2-1
CASSIPGGIHGEQFF
TGTGCCAGTAGTATTCCCGGGGGGATACATGGGGAGCAGTTCTTC
>-|TRBV29-1|-|TRBJ1-1
CSGRQGSGAFF
TGCAGCGGGCGGCAGGGGTCGGGCGCTTTCTTT
>-|TRBV28|-|TRBJ1-1
CASRTRLEGYTEAFF
TGTGCCAGCAGGACCCGGCTTGAGGGCTACACTGAAGCTTTCTTT
>TRBD2|TRBV4-2|-|TRBJ2-3
CASSQDRWVSGRVSSTDTQYF
TGTGCCAGCAGCCAAGATCGTTGGGTTAGCGGGAGGGTATCTAGCACAGATACGCAGTATTTT
>-|TRBV18|-|TRBJ1-2
CASSRGQDDYTF
TGTGCCAGCTCACGGGGGCAGGACGACTACACCTTC
>TRBD2|TRBV4-2|-|TRBJ2-1
CASRTSGIVVDEQFF
TGTGCCAGCAGGACCAGCGGGATCGTGGTGGATGAGCAGTTCTTC
>-|TRBV19|-|TRBJ1-5
CASSITDRVNQPQHF
TGTGCCAGTAGTATAACGGACAGAGTCAATCAGCCCCAGCATTTT
>-|TRBV28|few|TRBJ2-7
CASSRPGPAGYEQYF
TGTGCCAGCAGTCGACCGGGACCCGCGGGATACGAGCAGTACTTC
>-|TRBV6-5|-|TRBJ1-1
CASSPPTGNTEAFF
TGTGCCAGCAGTCCCCCGACGGGGAACACTGAAGCTTTCTTT
>TRBD1|TRBV9|once|TRBJ1-5
CASSPSTGGQPQHF
TGTGCCAGCAGCCCGTCGACAGGGGGTCAGCCCCAGCATTTT
>TRBD2|TRBV4-1|-|TRBJ2-1
CASSRGLAGGRSYNEQFF
TGCGCCAGCAGCCGGGGACTAGCGGGAGGCCGCTCCTACAATGAGCAGTTCTTC
>-|TRBV4-1|-|TRBJ1-5
CASSQGQEYEPQHF
TGCGCCAGCAGCCAAGGCCAGGAATACGAGCCCCAGCATTTT
>TRBD2|TRBV27|-|TRBJ2-3
CASTSLAGSSTDTQYF
TGTGCCAGCACCTCCCTAGCGGGATCTAGCACAGATACGCAGTATTTT
>TRBD1|TRBV30|-|TRBJ1-2
CAWSGLGRGQYVYTF
TGTGCCTGGAGTGGCCTAGGACGGGGACAGTATGTCTACACCTTC
>TRBD1|TRBV27|-|TRBJ1-2
CASRPTGGSNYGYTF
TGTGCCAGCAGGCCGACAGGGGGCTCTAACTATGGCTACACCTTC
>-|TRBV27|few|TRBJ2-7
CASSYRRGAGYEQYF
TGTGCCAGCAGTTACCGACGCGGAGCAGGGTACGAGCAGTACTTC
>TRBD2|TRBV7-9|-|TRBJ2-5
CASTVGEGRETQYF
TGTGCCAGCACCGTCGGGGAGGGGCGAGAGACCCAGTACTTC
>TRBD1|TRBV27|-|TRBJ2-1
CASSFDRGGNEQFF
TGTGCCAGCAGTTTCGACAGGGGTGGCAATGAGCAGTTCTTC
>TRBD1|TRBV9|-|TRBJ1-2
CASTKPGQGAYGYTF
TGTGCCAGCACCAAACCGGGACAGGGGGCGTATGGCTACACCTTC
>-|TRBV4-2|medium-sized|TRBJ2-2
CASSLIKSAVTGELFF
TGTGCCAGCAGCCTTATTAAAAGCGCCGTCACCGGGGAGCTGTTTTTT
>-|TRBV5-5|-|TRBJ2-7
CASSKQDEQYF
TGTGCCAGCAGCAAACAGGACGAGCAGTACTTC
>-|TRBV18|few|TRBJ1-5
CASSRGGWGNQPQHF
TGTGCCAGCTCACGGGGAGGGTGGGGCAATCAGCCCCAGCATTTT
>TRBD1|TRBV7-9|-|TRBJ1-1
CASSWGTGLNTEAFF
TGTGCCAGCAGCTGGGGGACAGGGCTGAACACTGAAGCTTTCTTT
>-|TRBV20-1|-|TRBJ2-7
CSALRGDEQYF
TGCAGTGCTCTCAGGGGGGATGAGCAGTACTTC
>-|TRBV19|-|TRBJ1-5
CASSNMGGSGNQPQHF
TGTGCCAGTAGTAATATGGGGGGAAGCGGCAATCAGCCCCAGCATTTT
>-|TRBV6-6|once|TRBJ1-1
CASSADSKGFF
TGTGCCAGCAGTGCGGACAGTAAAGGCTTCTTT
>TRBD1|TRBV5-1|-|TRBJ2-7
CASSSARQGDYEQYF
TGCGCCAGCAGCTCCGCTCGACAGGGAGACTACGAGCAGTACTTC
>TRBD2|TRBV19|-|TRBJ2-3
CATRTSGPTDTQYF
TGTGCCACCAGGACTAGCGGGCCCACAGATACGCAGTATTTT
>TRBD1|TRBV7-8|-|TRBJ2-7
CASSLYLGGQGAPWYEQYF
TGTGCCAGCAGCTTGTACCTCGGGGGACAGGGGGCGCCTTGGTACGAGCAGTACTTC
>TRBD1|TRBV6-1|-|TRBJ1-5
CASSEGTGDGQPQHF
TGTGCCAGCAGTGAGGGGACAGGGGACGGTCAGCCCCAGCATTTT
>-|TRBV11-1|-|TRBJ2-5
CASSPRDTSLETQYF
TGTGCCAGCAGCCCCCGGGACACATCCTTGGAGACCCAGTACTTC
>TRBD1|TRBV18|-|TRBJ2-2
CASSTLDRTSNTGELFF
TGTGCCAGCTCAACCTTGGACAGGACTTCCAACACCGGGGAGCTGTTTTTT
>TRBD2|TRBV5-1|-|TRBJ2-7
CASSSGLAGGPSYADEQYF
TGCGCCAGCAGTTCTGGACTAGCGGGAGGGCCGTCGTATGCCGACGAGCAGTACTTC
>TRBD1|TRBV7-9|-|TRBJ2-7
CASSTLDRAHEQYF
TGTGCCAGCAGCACGCTGGACAGGGCCCACGAGCAGTACTTC
>-|TRBV30|few|TRBJ2-7
CAWSVQGSYEQYF
TGTGCCTGGAGTGTACAGGGCTCCTACGAGCAGTACTTC
>-|TRBV19|-|TRBJ2-7
CAAGRSVYEQYF
TGTGCAGCAGGGAGGAGCGTTTACGAGCAGTACTTC
>-|TRBV4-2|-|TRBJ2-3
CASSQEPVGTLNRADTQYF
TGTGCCAGCAGCCAAGAACCGGTCGGGACACTCAACCGGGCAGATACGCAGTATTTT
>-|TRBV6-5|-|TRBJ2-6
CASSYGGASGANVLTF
TGTGCCAGCAGTTACGGGGGGGCCTCTGGGGCCAACGTCCTGACTTTC
>TRBD2|TRBV6-1|-|TRBJ2-2
CASRALAGTELFF
TGTGCCAGCAGAGCACTAGCGGGAACTGAGCTGTTTTTT
>TRBD2|TRBV28|-|TRBJ2-1
CASRTSGRVSYNEQFF
TGTGCCAGCAGGACTAGCGGGAGGGTCTCCTACAATGAGCAGTTCTTC
>TRBD2|TRBV7-2|-|TRBJ2-7
CASSPRGLAGGPAYEQYF
TGTGCCAGCAGCCCGAGGGGTCTAGCGGGAGGGCCCGCCTACGAGCAGTACTTC
>TRBD2|TRBV6-1|-|TRBJ2-1
CASSERKAGVLGEQFF
TGTGCCAGCAGTGAACGCAAGGCGGGAGTCTTGGGTGAGCAGTTCTTC
>-|TRBV5-1|-|TRBJ2-1
CASYWSSYNEQFF
TGCGCCAGCTACTGGAGCTCCTACAATGAGCAGTTCTTC
>-|TRBV5-1|-|TRBJ2-3
CASSLQAGRTTDTQYF
TGCGCCAGCAGCCTCCAGGCGGGACGCACCACAGATACGCAGTATTTT
>-|TRBV12-2|once|TRBJ1-5
CASRRDTFSNQPQHF
TGTGCAAGTCGCCGGGACACCTTTAGCAATCAGCCCCAGCATTTT
>-|TRBV23-1|-|TRBJ2-1
CASFPGGPLYNEQFF
TGCGCCAGCTTCCCGGGTGGTCCCCTATACAATGAGCAGTTCTTC
>-|TRBV6-6|-|TRBJ1-5
CASIYGYSNQPQHF
TGTGCCAGCATATACGGGTATAGCAATCAGCCCCAGCATTTT
>-|TRBV5-5|-|TRBJ2-1
CASTAGRGQFF
TGTGCCAGCACGGCGGGAAGGGGTCAGTTCTTC
>-|TRBV11-3|-|TRBJ2-7
CASSLDHAGEQYF
TGTGCCAGCAGCTTAGATCACGCGGGAGAGCAGTACTTC
>-|TRBV5-1|-|TRBJ2-5
CASRAQGRETQYF
TGCGCCAGCAGGGCCCAGGGGCGCGAGACCCAGTACTTC
>-|TRBV5-1|-|TRBJ2-7
CASSWAPTGSYEQYF
TGCGCCAGCAGCTGGGCCCCGACAGGTTCCTACGAGCAGTACTTC
>-|TRBV2|-|TRBJ1-1
CASSADRVNTEAFF
TGTGCCAGCAGTGCGGACAGAGTGAACACTGAAGCTTTCTTT
>TRBD2|TRBV27|-|TRBJ2-1
CASSLSGAGSYNEQFF
TGTGCCAGCAGTTTATCTGGAGCGGGGTCCTACAATGAGCAGTTCTTC